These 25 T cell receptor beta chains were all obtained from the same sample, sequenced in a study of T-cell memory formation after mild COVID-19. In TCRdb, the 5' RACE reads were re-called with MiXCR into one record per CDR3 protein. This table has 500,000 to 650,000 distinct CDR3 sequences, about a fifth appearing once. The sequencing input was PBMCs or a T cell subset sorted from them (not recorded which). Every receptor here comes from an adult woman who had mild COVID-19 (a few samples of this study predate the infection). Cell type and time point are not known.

The CDR3 nucleotides read TGTGCCAGTAGTATAGATACCGGGGGCGCTCGGAATGAGCAGTTCTTC. This gives the protein CASSIDTGGARNEQFF. This sequence joins TRBV19 and TRBJ2-1, with D possibly being TRBD1 or TRBD2 (6 bases each). Trimming took off 0 bases at V and 7 bases at J, with 16 bases between the two ends. CDR1 is LNHDA and CDR2 is SQIVND in the germline V gene (reference sequence). The CDR3 runs to 16 residues.

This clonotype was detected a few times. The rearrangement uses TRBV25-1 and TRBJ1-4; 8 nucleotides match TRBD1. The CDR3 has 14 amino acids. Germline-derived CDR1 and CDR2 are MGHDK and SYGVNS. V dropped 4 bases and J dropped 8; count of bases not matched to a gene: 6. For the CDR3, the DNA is TGTGCCAGCAGTGCGGACAGGGTCCGAGAAAAACTGTTTTTT. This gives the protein CASSADRVREKLFF. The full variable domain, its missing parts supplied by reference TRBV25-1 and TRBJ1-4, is EADIYQTPRYLVIGTGKKITLECSQTMGHDKMYWYQQDPGMELHLIHYSYGVNSTEKGDLSSESTVSRIRTEHFPLTLESARPSHTSQYLCASSADRVREKLFFGSGTQLSVL.

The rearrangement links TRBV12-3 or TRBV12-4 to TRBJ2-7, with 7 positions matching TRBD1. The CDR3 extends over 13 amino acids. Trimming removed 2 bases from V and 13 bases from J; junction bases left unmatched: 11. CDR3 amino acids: CASSLLAGGALYF. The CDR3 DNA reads TGTGCCAGCAGTTTACTGGCAGGGGGAGCACTATACTTC.

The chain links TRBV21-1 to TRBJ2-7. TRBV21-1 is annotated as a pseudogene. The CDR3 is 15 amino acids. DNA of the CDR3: TGTGCCAGCAGCAAAGGTGGCCTCAAGATCTACGAGCAGTACTTC. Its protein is CASSKGGLKIYEQYF.

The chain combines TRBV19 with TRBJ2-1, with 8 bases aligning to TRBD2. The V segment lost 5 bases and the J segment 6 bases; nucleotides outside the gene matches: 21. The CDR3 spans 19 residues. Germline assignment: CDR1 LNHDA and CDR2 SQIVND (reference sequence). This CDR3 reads CASSPQRAGGTLRSNEQFF. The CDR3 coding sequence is TGTGCCAGTAGTCCCCAACGGGCGGGGGGAACGTTGCGGAGCAATGAGCAGTTCTTC.

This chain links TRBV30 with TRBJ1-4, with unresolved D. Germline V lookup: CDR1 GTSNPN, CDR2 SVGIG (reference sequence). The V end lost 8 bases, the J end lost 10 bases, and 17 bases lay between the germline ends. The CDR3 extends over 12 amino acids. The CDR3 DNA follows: TGTGCCGGGCGGTGGTTGATAGGAAAACTGTTTTTT. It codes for CAGRWLIGKLFF.

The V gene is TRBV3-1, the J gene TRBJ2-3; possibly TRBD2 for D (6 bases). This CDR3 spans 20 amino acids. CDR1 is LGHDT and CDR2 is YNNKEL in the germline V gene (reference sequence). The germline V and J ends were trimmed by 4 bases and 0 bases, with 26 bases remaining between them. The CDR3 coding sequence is TGTGCCAGCAGCCGCCGGGACTCAATGGGCCCGAGATCTAGCACAGATACGCAGTATTTT. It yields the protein CASSRRDSMGPRSSTDTQYF.

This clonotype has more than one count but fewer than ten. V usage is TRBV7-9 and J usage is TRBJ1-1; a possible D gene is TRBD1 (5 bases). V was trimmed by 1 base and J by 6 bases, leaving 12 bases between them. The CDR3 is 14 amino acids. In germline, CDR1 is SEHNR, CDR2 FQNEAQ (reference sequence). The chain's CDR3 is CASSLVRGPAEAFF. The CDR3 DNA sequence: TGTGCCAGCAGCTTAGTTAGGGGTCCGGCTGAAGCTTTCTTT.

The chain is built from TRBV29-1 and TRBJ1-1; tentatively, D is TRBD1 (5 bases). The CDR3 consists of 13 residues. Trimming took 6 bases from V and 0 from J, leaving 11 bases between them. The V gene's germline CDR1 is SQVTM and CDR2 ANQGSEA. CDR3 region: CSVWGRLNTEAFF. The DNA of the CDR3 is TGCAGCGTGTGGGGACGGCTGAACACTGAAGCTTTCTTT.

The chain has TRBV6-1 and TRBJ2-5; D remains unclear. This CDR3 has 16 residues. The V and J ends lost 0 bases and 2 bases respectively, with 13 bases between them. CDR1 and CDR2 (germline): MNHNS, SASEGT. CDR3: CASSEALRLEQETQYF. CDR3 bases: TGTGCCAGCAGTGAAGCGCTTCGGTTAGAGCAAGAGACCCAGTACTTC.

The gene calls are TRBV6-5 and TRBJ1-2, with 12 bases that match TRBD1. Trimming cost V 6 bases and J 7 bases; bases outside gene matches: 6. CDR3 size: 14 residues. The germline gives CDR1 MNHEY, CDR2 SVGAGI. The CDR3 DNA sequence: TGTGCCAGCAGCCCGGGACAGGGGGCGAGTGGCTACACCTTC. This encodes CASSPGQGASGYTF.

DNA of the CDR3: TGTGCCTGGAGCACAACAGGGGGATCCTACGAGCAGTACTTC. Translating it yields CAWSTTGGSYEQYF. The chain employs TRBV30 and TRBJ2-7, with 8 nucleotides matching TRBD1. CDR3 length equals 14 residues. Germline V lookup: CDR1 GTSNPN, CDR2 SVGIG (reference sequence). With V trimmed by 3 bases and J by 1 base, 5 bases remained unmatched.

In DNA, the CDR3 is TGTGCCACCAGTGATTCCGGGACAGCAAACACTGAAGCTTTCTTT. As protein: CATSDSGTANTEAFF. V and J are TRBV24-1 and TRBJ1-1; 7 positions match TRBD1. The junction had 4 bases not matched to a gene; V was cut back by 2 bases and J by 2 bases. Germline CDR1 and CDR2: KGHDR and SFDVKD. CDR3 size: 15 residues.

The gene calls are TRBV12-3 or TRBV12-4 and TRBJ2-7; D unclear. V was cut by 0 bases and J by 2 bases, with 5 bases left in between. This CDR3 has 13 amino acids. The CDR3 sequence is CASSLANTYEQYF. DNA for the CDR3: TGTGCCAGCAGTTTAGCAAACACCTACGAGCAGTACTTC.

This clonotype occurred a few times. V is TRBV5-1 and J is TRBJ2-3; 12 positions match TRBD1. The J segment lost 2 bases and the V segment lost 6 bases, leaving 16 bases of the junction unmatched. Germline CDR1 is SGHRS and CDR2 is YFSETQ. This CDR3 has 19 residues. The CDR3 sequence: CASKKGDRGLLTNTDTQYF. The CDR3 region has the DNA TGCGCCAGCAAGAAAGGGGACAGGGGGCTCCTTACAAACACAGATACGCAGTATTTT.

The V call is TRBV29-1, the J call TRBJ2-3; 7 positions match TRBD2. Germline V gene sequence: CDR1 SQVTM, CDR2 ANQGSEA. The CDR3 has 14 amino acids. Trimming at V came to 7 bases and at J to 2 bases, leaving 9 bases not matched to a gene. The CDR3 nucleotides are TGCAGCGCGCCAAGAAGCGGGACCACAGATACGCAGTATTTT. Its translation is CSAPRSGTTDTQYF.

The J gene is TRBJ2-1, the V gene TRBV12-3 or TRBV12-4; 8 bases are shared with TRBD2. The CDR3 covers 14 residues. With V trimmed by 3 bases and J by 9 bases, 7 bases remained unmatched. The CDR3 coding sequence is TGTGCCAGCAGTTTGGCGGGGGGAACCACTGAGCAGTTCTTC. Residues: CASSLAGGTTEQFF.

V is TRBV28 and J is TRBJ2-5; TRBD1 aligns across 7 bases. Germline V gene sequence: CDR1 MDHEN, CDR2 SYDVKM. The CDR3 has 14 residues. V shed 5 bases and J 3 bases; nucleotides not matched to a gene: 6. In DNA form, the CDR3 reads TGTGCCAGCAGTCCCCGACAGGGTAAAGAGACCCAGTACTTC. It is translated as CASSPRQGKETQYF.

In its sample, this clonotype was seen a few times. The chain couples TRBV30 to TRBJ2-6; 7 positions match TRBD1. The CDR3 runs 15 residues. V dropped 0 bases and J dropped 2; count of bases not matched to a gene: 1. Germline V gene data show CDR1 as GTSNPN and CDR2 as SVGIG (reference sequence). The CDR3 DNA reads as TGTGCCTGGAGTGTCGACAGGGCTGGGGCCAACGTCCTGACTTTC. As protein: CAWSVDRAGANVLTF. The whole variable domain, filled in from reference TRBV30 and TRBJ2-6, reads SQTIHQWPATLVQPVGSPLSLECTVEGTSNPNLYWYRQAAGRGLQLLFYSVGIGQISSEVPQNLSASRPQDRQFILSSKKLLLSDSGFYLCAWSVDRAGANVLTFGAGSRLTVL.

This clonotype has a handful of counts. CDR3 in amino acids: CASSSGQDPYEQYF. The CDR3 DNA follows: TGTGCCAGCAGCTCGGGACAGGACCCCTACGAGCAGTACTTC. V is TRBV7-9 and J is TRBJ2-7; TRBD1 matches at 8 bases. The germline gives CDR1 SEHNR, CDR2 FQNEAQ (reference sequence). CDR3 size: 14 residues. V trimming: 4 bases; J trimming: 2 bases; junction bases outside the gene matches: 4.

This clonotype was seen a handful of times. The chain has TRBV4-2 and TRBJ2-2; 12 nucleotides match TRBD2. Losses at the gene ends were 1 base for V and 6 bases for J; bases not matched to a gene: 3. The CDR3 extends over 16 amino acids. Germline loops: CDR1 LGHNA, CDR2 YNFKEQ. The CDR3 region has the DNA TGTGCCAGCAGCCAAGGTGGGACTAGCGGGTCCGGGGAGCTGTTTTTT. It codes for CASSQGGTSGSGELFF.

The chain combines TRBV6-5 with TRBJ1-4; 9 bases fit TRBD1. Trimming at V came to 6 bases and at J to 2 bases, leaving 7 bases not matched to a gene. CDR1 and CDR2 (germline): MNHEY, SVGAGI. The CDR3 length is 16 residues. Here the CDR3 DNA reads TGTGCCAGCAGCCTGGGACAGGGCCTGACTAATGAAAAACTGTTTTTT. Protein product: CASSLGQGLTNEKLFF.

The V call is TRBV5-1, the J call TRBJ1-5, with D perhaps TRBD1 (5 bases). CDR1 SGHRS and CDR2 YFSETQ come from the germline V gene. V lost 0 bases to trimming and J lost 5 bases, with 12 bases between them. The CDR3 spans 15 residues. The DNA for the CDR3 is TGCGCCAGCAGCTTGGAAGAGGGGAGGGATCAGCCCCAGCATTTT. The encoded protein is CASSLEEGRDQPQHF. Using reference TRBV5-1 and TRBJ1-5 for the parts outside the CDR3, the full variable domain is KAGVTQTPRYLIKTRGQQVTLSCSPISGHRSVSWYQQTPGQGLQFLFEYFSETQRNKGNFPGRFSGRQFSNSRSEMNVSTLELGDSALYLCASSLEEGRDQPQHFGDGTRLSIL.

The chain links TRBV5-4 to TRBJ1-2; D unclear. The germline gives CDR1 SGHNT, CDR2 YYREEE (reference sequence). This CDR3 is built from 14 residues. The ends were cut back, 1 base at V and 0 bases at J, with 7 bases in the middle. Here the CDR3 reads CASSLQQTNYGYTF. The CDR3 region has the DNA TGTGCCAGCAGCTTGCAGCAAACTAACTATGGCTACACCTTC.

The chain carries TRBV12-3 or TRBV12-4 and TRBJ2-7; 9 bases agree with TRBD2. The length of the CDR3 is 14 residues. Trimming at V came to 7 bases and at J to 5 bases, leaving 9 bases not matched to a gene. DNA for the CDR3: TGTGCCAGCACCCCGGGACTAGCTAACCACGAGCAGTACTTC. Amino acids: CASTPGLANHEQYF.